Listed below are T cell receptor beta chains from one sample, sequenced in a study of Ad26.COV2.S vaccination and SARS-CoV-2 variants. Produced via immunoSEQ multiplex PCR; TCRdb's table is partial and in-frame only. The table has 350,000 to 500,000 clones, approximately 90% seen once. Material: peripheral blood, obtained in a trial of Ad26.COV2.S vaccine versus placebo. All receptors come from a person between 18 and 60 years old who received the Ad26.COV2.S COVID-19 vaccine or a placebo. Both conserved end residues are part of each CDR3. The order of the fields is CDR3 protein, CDR3 DNA, J gene, clone size, D gene, V gene. D genes are given only for firm matches. A clone size is listed for some rows: how often the clone was seen (once, few, many), or a class if it is expanded.

CDR3aa: CASSRVDTQYF; CDR3nt: TGTGCCAGCAGTAGAGTGGATACGCAGTATTTT; j_gene: TRBJ2-3; abundance: NA; d_gene: NA; v_gene: TRBV6-2/TRBV6-3
CDR3aa: CASNRPRGYMNTEAFF; CDR3nt: TGTGCCAGCAACCGACCGCGAGGGTACATGAACACTGAAGCTTTCTTT; j_gene: TRBJ1-1; abundance: NA; d_gene: NA; v_gene: TRBV28
CDR3aa: CASSIRDPDETQYF; CDR3nt: TGTGCCAGCAGCATCCGGGACCCCGACGAGACCCAGTACTTC; j_gene: TRBJ2-5; abundance: NA; d_gene: NA; v_gene: TRBV9
CDR3aa: CASSGGFGARASTDTQYF; CDR3nt: TGCGCCAGCAGCGGAGGGTTTGGGGCCCGTGCTAGCACAGATACGCAGTATTTT; j_gene: TRBJ2-3; abundance: NA; d_gene: NA; v_gene: TRBV5-1
CDR3aa: CSVPTGPEGYTF; CDR3nt: TGCAGCGTCCCGACAGGCCCTGAGGGCTACACCTTC; j_gene: TRBJ1-2; abundance: NA; d_gene: NA; v_gene: TRBV29-1
CDR3aa: CASSLGQGNTDTQYF; CDR3nt: TGTGCCAGCAGCCTAGGACAGGGGAACACAGATACGCAGTATTTT; j_gene: TRBJ2-3; abundance: NA; d_gene: TRBD1; v_gene: TRBV7-2
CDR3aa: CASSLGTANYEQYF; CDR3nt: TGCGCCAGCAGCTTAGGGACGGCAAACTACGAGCAGTACTTC; j_gene: TRBJ2-7; abundance: NA; d_gene: NA; v_gene: TRBV5-1
CDR3aa: CASSDHTRGYGYTF; CDR3nt: TGTGCCAGCAGTGACCACACGAGGGGCTATGGCTACACCTTC; j_gene: TRBJ1-2; abundance: once; d_gene: NA; v_gene: TRBV25-1
CDR3aa: CASSRGIYYEQYF; CDR3nt: TGTGCCAGCAGTCGGGGGATTTACTACGAGCAGTACTTC; j_gene: TRBJ2-7; abundance: NA; d_gene: NA; v_gene: TRBV6-2/TRBV6-3
CDR3aa: CAWSVRGEQFF; CDR3nt: TGTGCCTGGAGTGTACGCGGGGAGCAGTTCTTC; j_gene: TRBJ2-1; abundance: NA; d_gene: NA; v_gene: TRBV30
CDR3aa: CASRRGRGGTDTQYF; CDR3nt: TGTGCCAGCAGAAGAGGGCGGGGGGGCACAGATACGCAGTATTTT; j_gene: TRBJ2-3; abundance: NA; d_gene: TRBD2; v_gene: TRBV9
CDR3aa: CASRRGNEKLFF; CDR3nt: TGTGCCAGCAGGAGGGGTAATGAAAAACTGTTTTTT; j_gene: TRBJ1-4; abundance: NA; d_gene: NA; v_gene: TRBV5-6
CDR3aa: CATSDLQYRAGYTF; CDR3nt: TGTGCCACCAGTGATTTGCAATATAGGGCTGGCTACACCTTC; j_gene: TRBJ1-2; abundance: NA; d_gene: NA; v_gene: TRBV24-1
CDR3aa: CASSLDPGGNQETQYF; CDR3nt: TGTGCCAGCAGCTTAGATCCGGGGGGGAACCAAGAGACCCAGTACTTC; j_gene: TRBJ2-5; abundance: few; d_gene: TRBD2; v_gene: TRBV7-9
CDR3aa: CASSQAGWTEAFF; CDR3nt: TGTGCCAGCAGCCAGGCGGGTTGGACTGAAGCTTTCTTT; j_gene: TRBJ1-1; abundance: NA; d_gene: NA; v_gene: TRBV5-6
CDR3aa: CATSSQTGGGDGPQHF; CDR3nt: TGTGCCACCAGCAGTCAGACGGGGGGCGGGGATGGGCCCCAGCATTTT; j_gene: TRBJ1-5; abundance: NA; d_gene: NA; v_gene: TRBV15
CDR3aa: CASSLFSGAPQETQYF; CDR3nt: TGTGCCAGCAGCCTTTTTTCGGGGGCACCCCAAGAGACCCAGTACTTC; j_gene: TRBJ2-5; abundance: NA; d_gene: NA; v_gene: TRBV4-2
CDR3aa: CAWSVQQNTEAFF; CDR3nt: TGTGCCTGGAGTGTACAACAGAACACTGAAGCTTTCTTT; j_gene: TRBJ1-1; abundance: NA; d_gene: NA; v_gene: TRBV30
CDR3aa: CASTPGQGTYEQYF; CDR3nt: TGCGCCAGCACCCCCGGACAGGGGACCTACGAGCAGTACTTC; j_gene: TRBJ2-7; abundance: NA; d_gene: TRBD1; v_gene: TRBV5-1
CDR3aa: CASSPPFDTDTQYF; CDR3nt: TGCGCCAGCAGCCCTCCCTTCGACACAGATACGCAGTATTTT; j_gene: TRBJ2-3; abundance: NA; d_gene: NA; v_gene: TRBV5-1
CDR3aa: CASSYQGGTEAFF; CDR3nt: TGTGCCAGCAGTTACCAGGGGGGCACTGAAGCTTTCTTT; j_gene: TRBJ1-1; abundance: NA; d_gene: TRBD1; v_gene: TRBV6-2/TRBV6-3
CDR3aa: CSVGGRDSFSGANVLTF; CDR3nt: TGCAGCGTTGGGGGTAGGGACAGCTTCTCTGGGGCCAACGTCCTGACTTTC; j_gene: TRBJ2-6; abundance: NA; d_gene: TRBD1; v_gene: TRBV29-1
CDR3aa: CASSQADSSSTDTQYF; CDR3nt: TGTGCCAGTAGTCAGGCAGACAGTTCTAGCACAGATACGCAGTATTTT; j_gene: TRBJ2-3; abundance: NA; d_gene: NA; v_gene: TRBV19
CDR3aa: CASSWGGDSGNTIYF; CDR3nt: TGTGCCAGCAGTTGGGGGGGCGACTCTGGAAACACCATATATTTT; j_gene: TRBJ1-3; abundance: NA; d_gene: NA; v_gene: TRBV6-5
CDR3aa: CASSLEGTSTDTQYF; CDR3nt: TGTGCCAGCAGCTTGGAAGGGACTAGCACAGATACGCAGTATTTT; j_gene: TRBJ2-3; abundance: once; d_gene: NA; v_gene: TRBV5-6
CDR3aa: CATSNTIGPTSGVENEQFF; CDR3nt: TGTGCCACCAGCAACACGATAGGGCCAACTAGCGGGGTTGAAAATGAGCAGTTCTTC; j_gene: TRBJ2-1; abundance: NA; d_gene: TRBD2; v_gene: TRBV15